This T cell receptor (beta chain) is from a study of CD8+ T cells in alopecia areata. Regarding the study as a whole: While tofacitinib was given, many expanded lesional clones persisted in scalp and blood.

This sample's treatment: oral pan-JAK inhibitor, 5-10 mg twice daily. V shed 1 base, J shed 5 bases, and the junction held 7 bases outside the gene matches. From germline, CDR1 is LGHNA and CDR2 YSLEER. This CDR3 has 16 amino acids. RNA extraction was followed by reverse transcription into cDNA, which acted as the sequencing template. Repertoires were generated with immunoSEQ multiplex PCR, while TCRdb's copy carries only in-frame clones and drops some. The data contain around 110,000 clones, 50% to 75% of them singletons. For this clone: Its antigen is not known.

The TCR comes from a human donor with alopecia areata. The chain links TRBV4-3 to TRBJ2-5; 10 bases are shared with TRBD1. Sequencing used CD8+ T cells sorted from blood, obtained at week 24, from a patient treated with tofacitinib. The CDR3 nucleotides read TGCGCCAGCAGCCAAGTGGACAGGGGGACCGAGGAGACCCAGTACTTC. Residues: CASSQVDRGTEETQYF.